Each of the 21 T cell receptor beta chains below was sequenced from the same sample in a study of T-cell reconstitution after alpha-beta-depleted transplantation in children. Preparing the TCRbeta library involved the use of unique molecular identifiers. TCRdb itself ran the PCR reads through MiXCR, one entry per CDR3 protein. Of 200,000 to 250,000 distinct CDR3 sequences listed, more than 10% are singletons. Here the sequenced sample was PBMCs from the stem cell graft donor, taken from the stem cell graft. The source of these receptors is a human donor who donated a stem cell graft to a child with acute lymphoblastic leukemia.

In DNA, the CDR3 is TGTGCCAGCAGTTACGGACAGGGGGTGGCGGACGAGCAGTACTTC. Protein product: CASSYGQGVADEQYF. V and J are TRBV6-5 and TRBJ2-7; the match to TRBD1 covers 10 bases. CDR1 and CDR2 from the germline V gene are MNHEY and SVGAGI. The V segment lost 2 bases and the J segment 5 bases; nucleotides outside the gene matches: 6. The CDR3 sequence is 15 residues long.

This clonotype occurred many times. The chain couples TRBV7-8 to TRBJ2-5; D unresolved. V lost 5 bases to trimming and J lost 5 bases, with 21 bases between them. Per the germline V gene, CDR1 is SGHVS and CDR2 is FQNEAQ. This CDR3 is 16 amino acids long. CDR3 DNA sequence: TGTGCCAGCAGCCCGCCCCGGAGCCTCGAATCTGAGACCCAGTACTTC. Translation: CASSPPRSLESETQYF.

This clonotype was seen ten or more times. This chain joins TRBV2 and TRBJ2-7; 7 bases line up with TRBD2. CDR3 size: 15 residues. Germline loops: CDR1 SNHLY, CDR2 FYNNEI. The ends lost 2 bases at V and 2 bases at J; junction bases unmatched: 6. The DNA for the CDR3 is TGTGCCAGCAGTGAATCAGCGGGGTTACCCTACGAGCAGTACTTC. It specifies CASSESAGLPYEQYF.

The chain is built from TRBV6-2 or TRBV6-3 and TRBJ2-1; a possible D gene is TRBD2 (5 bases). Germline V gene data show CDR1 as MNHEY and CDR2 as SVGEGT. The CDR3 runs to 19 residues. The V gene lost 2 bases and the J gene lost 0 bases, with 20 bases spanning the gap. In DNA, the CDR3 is TGTGCCAGCAGTTACGGGCCCGGGATTACACGTTACTCCTACAATGAGCAGTTCTTC. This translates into CASSYGPGITRYSYNEQFF.

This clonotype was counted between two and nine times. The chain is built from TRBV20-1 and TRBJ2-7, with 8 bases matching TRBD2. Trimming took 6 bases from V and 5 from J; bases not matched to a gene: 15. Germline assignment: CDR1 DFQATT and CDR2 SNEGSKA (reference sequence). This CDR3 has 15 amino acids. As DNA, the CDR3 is TGCAGTGCGGAGCGATTTGGGACTAGAACCGACGAGCAGTACTTC. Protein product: CSAERFGTRTDEQYF.

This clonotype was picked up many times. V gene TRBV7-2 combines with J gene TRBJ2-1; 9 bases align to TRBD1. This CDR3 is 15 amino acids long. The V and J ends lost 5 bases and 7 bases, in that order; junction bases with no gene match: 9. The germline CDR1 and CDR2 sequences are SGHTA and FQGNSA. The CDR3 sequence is CASSTPGTGRNEQFF. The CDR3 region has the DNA TGTGCCAGCAGCACGCCTGGGACAGGGCGGAATGAGCAGTTCTTC.

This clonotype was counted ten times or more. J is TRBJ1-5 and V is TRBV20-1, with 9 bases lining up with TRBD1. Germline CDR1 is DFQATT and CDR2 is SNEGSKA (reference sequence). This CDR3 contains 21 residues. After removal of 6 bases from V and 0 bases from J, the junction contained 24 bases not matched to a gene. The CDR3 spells CSAPLGLTGTGNSYSNQPQHF. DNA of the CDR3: TGCAGTGCCCCGTTGGGGCTCACCGGGACAGGGAATTCCTATAGCAATCAGCCCCAGCATTTT.

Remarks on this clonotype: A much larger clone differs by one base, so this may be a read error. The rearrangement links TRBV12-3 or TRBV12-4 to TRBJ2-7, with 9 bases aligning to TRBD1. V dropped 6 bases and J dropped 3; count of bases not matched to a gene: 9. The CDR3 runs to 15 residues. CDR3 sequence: CASRLTGGASYEQYF. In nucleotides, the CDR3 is TGTGCCAGCAGACTCACAGGGGGCGCTAGCTACGAGCAGTACTTC.

Here the CDR3 DNA reads TGTGCCAGCTCACCAGACAGTTACAATGAGCAGTTCTTC. Protein: CASSPDSYNEQFF. The chain recombines TRBV18 with TRBJ2-1, with a tentative D call TRBD1 (5 bases). The V and J ends lost 2 bases and 4 bases respectively, with 6 bases between them. Germline CDR1 KGHSH, CDR2 LQKENI. The CDR3 is 13 amino acids.

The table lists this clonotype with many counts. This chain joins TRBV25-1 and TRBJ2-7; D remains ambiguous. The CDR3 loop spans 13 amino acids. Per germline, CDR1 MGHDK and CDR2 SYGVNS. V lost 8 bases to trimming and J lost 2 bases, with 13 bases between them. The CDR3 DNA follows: TGTGCCAGCCGCTTAGGTGGAACCTACGAGCAGTACTTC. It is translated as CASRLGGTYEQYF.

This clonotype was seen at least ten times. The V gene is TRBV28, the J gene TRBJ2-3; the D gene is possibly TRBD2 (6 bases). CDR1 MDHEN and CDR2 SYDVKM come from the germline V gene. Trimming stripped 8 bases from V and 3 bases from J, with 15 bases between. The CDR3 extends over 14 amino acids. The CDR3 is CASQGGGTTDTQYF. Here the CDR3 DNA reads TGTGCCAGCCAGGGAGGCGGGACTACAGATACGCAGTATTTT. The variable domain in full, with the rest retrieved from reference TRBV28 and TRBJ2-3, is DVKVTQSSRYLVKRTGEKVFLECVQDMDHENMFWYRQDPGLGLRLIYFSYDVKMKEKGDIPEGYSVSREKKERFSLILESASTNQTSMYLCASQGGGTTDTQYFGPGTRLTVL.

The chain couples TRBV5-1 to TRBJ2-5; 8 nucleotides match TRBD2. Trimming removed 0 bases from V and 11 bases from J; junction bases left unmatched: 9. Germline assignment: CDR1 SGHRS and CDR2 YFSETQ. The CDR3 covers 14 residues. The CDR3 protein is CASSLETSGVRQYF. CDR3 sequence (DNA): TGCGCCAGCAGCTTGGAAACTAGCGGCGTCAGGCAGTACTTC.

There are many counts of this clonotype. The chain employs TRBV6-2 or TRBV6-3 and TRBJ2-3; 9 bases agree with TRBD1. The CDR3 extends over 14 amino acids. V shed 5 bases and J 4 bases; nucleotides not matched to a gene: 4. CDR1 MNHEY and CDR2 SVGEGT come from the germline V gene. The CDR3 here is CASSPRDRADTQYF. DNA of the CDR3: TGTGCCAGCAGTCCTCGGGACAGGGCAGATACGCAGTATTTT.

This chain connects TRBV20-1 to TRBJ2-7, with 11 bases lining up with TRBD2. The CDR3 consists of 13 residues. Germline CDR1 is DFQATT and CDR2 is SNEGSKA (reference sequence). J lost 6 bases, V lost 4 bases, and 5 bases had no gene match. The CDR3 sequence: CSAKTSGSGEQYF. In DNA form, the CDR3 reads TGCAGTGCTAAAACTAGCGGGAGCGGCGAGCAGTACTTC.

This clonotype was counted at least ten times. This chain's CDR3 is CASSLAVDTQYF. The CDR3 nucleotides are TGTGCCAGCAGCTTAGCAGTAGATACGCAGTATTTT. The chain employs TRBV7-9 and TRBJ2-3, with D hard to call. The CDR3 is 12 amino acids. The germline V gene encodes CDR1 SEHNR and CDR2 FQNEAQ (reference sequence). V was trimmed by 0 bases and J by 5 bases, leaving 3 bases between them.

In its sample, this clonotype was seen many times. CDR3 coding DNA: TGCAGTGCCGGTCCTCGAGATACGCAGTATTTT. Protein sequence: CSAGPRDTQYF. The V call is TRBV20-1, the J call TRBJ2-3; D unclear. Germline-derived CDR1 and CDR2 are DFQATT and SNEGSKA (reference sequence). There are 11 residues in the CDR3. Trimming stripped 6 bases from V and 5 bases from J, with 9 bases between.

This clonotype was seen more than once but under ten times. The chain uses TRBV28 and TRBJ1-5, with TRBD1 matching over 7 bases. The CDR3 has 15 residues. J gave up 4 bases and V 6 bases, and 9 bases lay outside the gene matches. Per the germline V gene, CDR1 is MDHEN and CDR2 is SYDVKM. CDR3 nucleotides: TGTGCCAGCAGGTCAACAGGGGTTAGAAATCAGCCCCAGCATTTT. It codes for CASRSTGVRNQPQHF.

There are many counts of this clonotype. The CDR3 loop reads CASALAGVSHEQFF. In nucleotides, the CDR3 is TGTGCCAGCGCACTAGCGGGAGTTTCACATGAGCAGTTCTTC. The chain recombines TRBV12-3 or TRBV12-4 with TRBJ2-1, with TRBD2 matching 11 bases. V dropped 8 bases and J dropped 8; count of bases not matched to a gene: 8. CDR3 length equals 14 residues.

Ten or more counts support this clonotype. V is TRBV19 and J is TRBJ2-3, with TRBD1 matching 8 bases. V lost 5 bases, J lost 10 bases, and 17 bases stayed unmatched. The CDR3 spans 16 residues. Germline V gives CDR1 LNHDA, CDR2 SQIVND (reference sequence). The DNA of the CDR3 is TGTGCCAGTAGTCCCCGGACAGGGTCCAGCCATATGCCGCAGTATTTT. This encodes CASSPRTGSSHMPQYF.

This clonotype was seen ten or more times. The CDR3 here is CSVLERWTEAFF. The CDR3 coding sequence is TGCAGCGTCCTAGAGAGGTGGACTGAAGCTTTCTTT. V and J are TRBV29-1 and TRBJ1-1; D not certain. CDR3 length: 12 residues. V was pared by 6 bases and J by 5 bases, with 13 bases between. Germline V gives CDR1 SQVTM, CDR2 ANQGSEA.

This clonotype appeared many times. The DNA for the CDR3 is TGTGCCAGCAGCTCCCCCGGACAGCCGCACCAGCATTTT. Amino acid sequence: CASSSPGQPHQHF. The chain couples TRBV7-6 to TRBJ1-5, with TRBD1 as a possible D gene (6 bases). V was pared by 4 bases and J by 12 bases, with 16 bases between. This CDR3 has 13 residues. Germline V gene data show CDR1 as SGHVS and CDR2 as FNYEAQ.